The following is a T cell receptor (beta chain) sequence with its context. Antigen specificity is unknown. The CDR3 totals 14 residues. In germline, CDR1 is LNHDA, CDR2 SQIVND (reference sequence). V was pared by 6 bases and J by 5 bases, with 14 bases between. The sample originates from a study of T cell responses to AZD1222 COVID-19 vaccine. The repertoire was sequenced with immunoSEQ multiplex PCR; TCRdb's copy has only in-frame clones and lacks some. Of roughly 120,000 clones listed, around 89% are singletons. Findings and caveats of the study: Targets within unmutated variant regions were reportedly found for nearly half of spike-specific TCRs.

The chain joins TRBV19 to TRBJ1-5, with D unclear. The sample here was peripheral blood, taken 28 days after the second AZD1222 dose. The clonotype originates from an adult who received the AZD1222 COVID-19 vaccine. The DNA of the CDR3 is TGTGCCAGTAGCAATCGGAAAGGTCATCAGCCCCAGCATTTT. It translates to CASSNRKGHQPQHF.